What follows describes a single T cell receptor (beta chain). The record originates from a study of blood T cell repertoires in COVID-19. Study summary: Researchers got acute and convalescent COVID-19 samples from the United States, Italy and Spain. In each case, the material was cDNA or gDNA derived from T cells, B-cell-depleted T cells, or PBMCs.

In the authors' workflow: How many nucleated cells were present was estimated from reference gene primer amplification. Sequenced by immunoSEQ multiplex PCR; TCRdb stores in-frame clones only, minus some. Clone size and the V and J calls come from that table; the DNA yielded D and trimming. The sample contains a few hundred thousand clones, over 85% of which appear only once. Germline CDR1 is MGHRA and CDR2 is YSYEKL. This CDR3 contains 18 residues. Between the trimmed V and J ends, which lost 4 bases and 0 bases, there was a span of 19 bases. The Seattle patients, enrolled during active infection, were followed longitudinally.

The receptor's source is a woman in her thirties with COVID-19, enrolled during active disease. The chain employs TRBV4-1 and TRBJ2-1; weak D call: TRBD2 (5 bases). Sequencing was done on a sample of peripheral blood. DNA of the CDR3: TGCGCCAGCAGCCCCTCGAGGGCGGTGATAAGCTCCTACAATGAGCAGTTCTTC. Residues: CASSPSRAVISSYNEQFF.